Presented here are 27 T cell receptor beta chains from one specimen sequenced in a study of post-analysis software for immune sequencing data. General study findings and limits: Relative to controls, patients had a few TRBV segments at higher frequency, with TRBV5-6, TRBV5-1 and TRBV20-1 among these.

Prepared TCR beta cDNA libraries contained unique molecular identifiers. TCRdb redid the calling of the PCR reads with MiXCR, one entry per CDR3 protein. The sample has 400,000 to 500,000 distinct CDR3 sequences; 39% are singletons. Antigens of these TCRs are unknown. The source material was blood. The receptors come from a girl aged 2 to 10 with multiple sclerosis.

The V and J genes are TRBV6-5 and TRBJ2-3; 7 nucleotides agree with TRBD1. This CDR3 region has 14 residues. The V segment lost 2 bases and the J segment 2 bases; nucleotides outside the gene matches: 1. From germline, CDR1 is MNHEY and CDR2 SVGAGI. CDR3 residues: CASSYDRVTDTQYF. For the CDR3, the DNA is TGTGCCAGCAGTTACGACAGGGTCACAGATACGCAGTATTTT.

V is TRBV20-1 and J is TRBJ2-3; tentative D call: TRBD1 (6 bases). V was clipped by 5 bases and J by 5 bases, with 11 bases between them. The germline CDR1 and CDR2 sequences are DFQATT and SNEGSKA (reference sequence). This CDR3 is 12 amino acids long. This CDR3 is CSALQGLDTQYF. The CDR3 DNA reads TGCAGTGCTTTACAGGGTTTAGATACGCAGTATTTT.

This clonotype was seen only a few times. V gene TRBV5-6 combines with J gene TRBJ2-5, with D possibly being TRBD1 or TRBD2 (5 bases each). The CDR3 consists of 14 residues. Trimming removed 2 bases from V and 3 bases from J, with 11 bases in between. Germline V gene lookup returns CDR1 SGHDT and CDR2 YYEEEE. This chain's CDR3 is CASSFRAGKETQYF. CDR3 sequence (DNA): TGTGCCAGCAGCTTCAGGGCCGGGAAAGAGACCCAGTACTTC.

This clonotype was counted between two and nine times. The chain carries TRBV7-2 and TRBJ2-2; tentative D call: TRBD2 (5 bases). Germline V gives CDR1 SGHTA, CDR2 FQGNSA. Trimming removed 1 base at V and 3 bases at J, with 9 bases between. The CDR3 extends over 15 amino acids. The CDR3 bases are TGTGCCAGCAGCTTAGGAGGGCGCGACACCGGGGAGCTGTTTTTT. It codes for CASSLGGRDTGELFF.

This chain uses TRBV21-1 with TRBJ1-5. TRBV21-1 constitutes a pseudogene. The CDR3 spans 15 residues. The CDR3 nucleotides are TGTGCCAGCAACACAAACGGTGATAGCAATCAGCCCCAGCATTTT. Translation gives CASNTNGDSNQPQHF.

This clonotype appeared a few times. The chain uses TRBV18 and TRBJ2-7, with D possibly TRBD1 on 7 matching bases. CDR3 length equals 18 residues. Deletions cut 1 base from V and 2 bases from J, with 21 bases between. Germline-derived CDR1 and CDR2 are KGHSH and LQKENI. CDR3 sequence (DNA): TGTGCCAGCTCACCACTCCGACCAGGGGGACTCTACGCCTACGAGCAGTACTTC. Amino acid sequence: CASSPLRPGGLYAYEQYF. Full variable domain (rest looked up from reference TRBV18 and TRBJ2-7): NAGVMQNPRHLVRRRGQEARLRCSPMKGHSHVYWYRQLPEEGLKFMVYLQKENIIDESGMPKERFSAEFPKEGPSILRIQQVVRGDSAAYFCASSPLRPGGLYAYEQYFGPGTRLTVT.

This clonotype was seen only a few times. The chain couples TRBV24-1 to TRBJ2-3; D is possibly TRBD2 (6 bases). Trimming removed 1 base from V and 4 bases from J, with 11 bases in between. The CDR3 contains 15 residues. Germline lookup yields CDR1 KGHDR and CDR2 SFDVKD. CDR3 DNA: TGTGCCACCAGTGATTTTGGCAGGGAGGCAGATACGCAGTATTTT. It translates to CATSDFGREADTQYF.

This clonotype was seen more than once but under ten times. The rearrangement uses TRBV27 and TRBJ1-5; D is unclear. The CDR3 loop spans 14 amino acids. In germline, CDR1 is MNHEY, CDR2 SMNVEV (reference sequence). The V end was cut by 3 bases, the J end by 6 bases, with 12 bases between. The CDR3, as DNA: TGTGCCAGCAGTTTGAGGAGGGTCGGTCAGCCCCAGCATTTT. Translating gives CASSLRRVGQPQHF.

This sequence joins TRBV11-1 and TRBJ2-1, with TRBD2 identical over 12 bases. V was clipped by 1 base and J by 7 bases; unmatched bases: 11. This CDR3 region has 18 residues. Germline CDR1 reads SGHAT; CDR2 reads FQDESV (reference sequence). As DNA, the CDR3 is TGTGCCAGCAGCTTAGAAACTAGCGGGGGGAGCTTTGGGAATGAGCAGTTCTTC. The encoded protein is CASSLETSGGSFGNEQFF.

This clonotype has only a few counts. The chain uses TRBV5-1 and TRBJ2-7; D not resolved. Germline V gene sequence: CDR1 SGHRS, CDR2 YFSETQ. The V end was cut by 2 bases, the J end by 1 base, with 10 bases between. The CDR3 sequence is 14 residues long. DNA for the CDR3: TGCGCCAGCAGCTTCCAGGAAGGGTCCTACGAGCAGTACTTC. It yields the protein CASSFQEGSYEQYF.

This clonotype occurred once. The chain links TRBV28 to TRBJ2-1; the D gene is possibly TRBD2 (6 bases). Between the trimmed V and J ends, which lost 7 bases and 6 bases, there was a span of 19 bases. The germline V gene encodes CDR1 MDHEN and CDR2 SYDVKM. The CDR3 runs to 15 residues. The CDR3: CASTERGLPSNEQFF. As DNA, the CDR3 is TGTGCCAGCACCGAGAGGGGACTTCCTTCCAATGAGCAGTTCTTC. Full variable domain (outside the CDR3, taken from reference TRBV28 and TRBJ2-1): DVKVTQSSRYLVKRTGEKVFLECVQDMDHENMFWYRQDPGLGLRLIYFSYDVKMKEKGDIPEGYSVSREKKERFSLILESASTNQTSMYLCASTERGLPSNEQFFGPGTRLTVL.

The gene calls are TRBV20-1 and TRBJ1-2; D uncertain. CDR1 and CDR2 from the germline V gene are DFQATT and SNEGSKA (reference sequence). Deletions cut 3 bases from V and 4 bases from J, with 6 bases between. The CDR3 runs 11 residues. Here the CDR3 reads CSASPAYGYTF. In DNA, the CDR3 is TGCAGTGCTAGCCCTGCCTATGGCTACACCTTC.

The sample holds a few counts of this clonotype. The chain couples TRBV7-3 to TRBJ2-1; 10 bases match TRBD1. V lost 5 bases and J lost 9; bases outside the gene matches: 7. Per germline, CDR1 SGHTA and CDR2 FQGTGA. This CDR3 is 14 amino acids long. The DNA for the CDR3 is TGTGCCAGCAGCCCGGGACAGGGGTACGCTGAGCAGTTCTTC. Encoded protein: CASSPGQGYAEQFF.

This clonotype was recorded a few times. This rearrangement joins TRBV12-3 or TRBV12-4 to TRBJ1-2; perhaps TRBD1 as D (5 bases). The CDR3 totals 12 residues. V was cut by 5 bases and J by 5 bases, with 9 bases left in between. CDR3 loop: CASSKTGYGYTF. The CDR3 nucleotides are TGTGCCAGCAGTAAAACAGGATATGGCTACACCTTC.

As to this clonotype: One end of the junction does not line up with germline, which may come from a read error. CDR3 residues: CASSGTAGGLEAQYF. The CDR3 DNA follows: TGTGCCAGCAGTGGGACAGCGGGGGGGCTAGAGGCCCAGTACTTC. The J gene is TRBJ2-5, the V gene TRBV6-5, with 10 nucleotides matching TRBD2. Looked up from germline, CDR1 is MNHEY and CDR2 is SVGAGI. This CDR3 is 15 amino acids long.

This chain links TRBV4-1 with TRBJ2-6, with unresolved D. Looked up from germline, CDR1 is MGHRA and CDR2 is YSYEKL. CDR3 length equals 16 residues. Trimming stripped 1 base from V and 0 bases from J, with 7 bases between. The CDR3 loop reads CASSQVWYSGANVLTF. The DNA of the CDR3 is TGCGCCAGCAGCCAAGTTTGGTACTCTGGGGCCAACGTCCTGACTTTC.

This chain connects TRBV28 to TRBJ2-3; D not resolved. This CDR3 is 13 amino acids long. The V end was cut by 7 bases, the J end by 0 bases, with 8 bases between. Germline V gene data show CDR1 as MDHEN and CDR2 as SYDVKM. The CDR3 region has the DNA TGTGCCAGCACCGTTACTAGCACAGATACGCAGTATTTT. This gives the protein CASTVTSTDTQYF.

In DNA, the CDR3 is TGTGCCAGCAGTGGGACTCCCTCGCTCAATGAGCAGTTCTTC. Translated, it gives CASSGTPSLNEQFF. This chain uses TRBV2 with TRBJ2-1, with a weak D call TRBD2 (5 bases). This CDR3 has 14 amino acids. Germline V gene lookup returns CDR1 SNHLY and CDR2 FYNNEI. V lost 4 bases and J lost 6, with 13 bases in between.

The chain recombines TRBV11-2 with TRBJ2-3, with a possible D match to TRBD2 (6 bases). Germline CDR1 is SGHAT and CDR2 is FQNNGV. The V and J ends lost 5 bases and 3 bases respectively, with 21 bases between them. The CDR3 totals 17 residues. CDR3 nucleotide sequence: TGTGCCAGCAGCCCCAGAGGCGGGGCGCGATATACAGATACGCAGTATTTT. It specifies CASSPRGGARYTDTQYF. Looking up the rest from reference TRBV11-2 and TRBJ2-3 gives the full variable domain: EAGVAQSPRYKIIEKRQSVAFWCNPISGHATLYWYQQILGQGPKLLIQFQNNGVVDDSQLPKDRFSAERLKGVDSTLKIQPAKLEDSAVYLCASSPRGGARYTDTQYFGPGTRLTVL.

V is TRBV14 and J is TRBJ2-5, with D tentatively TRBD2 (6 bases). The CDR3 extends over 14 amino acids. V was pared by 4 bases and J by 4 bases, with 13 bases between. Germline loops: CDR1 SGHDN, CDR2 FVKESK. The CDR3 sequence is CASSLTVRGETQYF. CDR3 coding DNA: TGTGCCAGCAGCCTCACGGTGCGGGGAGAGACCCAGTACTTC.

The V call is TRBV27, the J call TRBJ2-7; 8 positions match TRBD2. The CDR3 spans 15 residues. Germline V lookup: CDR1 MNHEY, CDR2 SMNVEV (reference sequence). The trim removed 4 bases at V and 6 bases at J, leaving 11 bases unmatched. CDR3: CASSSLGLVKVEQYF. The CDR3 bases are TGTGCCAGCAGTTCTTTGGGACTAGTAAAGGTCGAGCAGTACTTC.

V usage is TRBV5-1 and J usage is TRBJ1-2; tentatively, D is TRBD1 (6 bases). CDR1 and CDR2 from the germline V gene are SGHRS and YFSETQ. V dropped 4 bases and J dropped 2 bases, with 9 bases sitting between them. The CDR3 length is 13 residues. CDR3 in amino acids: CASSGRGNYGYTF. CDR3 sequence (DNA): TGCGCCAGCAGCGGCAGGGGAAACTATGGCTACACCTTC.

The chain uses TRBV7-6 and TRBJ2-1, with 14 bases that match TRBD2. The CDR3 is made up of 19 amino acids. V gave up 4 bases and J gave up 0 bases; unmatched junction bases: 8. Germline CDR1 is SGHVS and CDR2 is FNYEAQ. The CDR3 region is CASSSGGGTSGSSYNEQFF. Here the CDR3 DNA reads TGTGCCAGCAGCTCCGGAGGGGGGACTAGCGGGAGCTCCTACAATGAGCAGTTCTTC.

V and J are TRBV6-2 or TRBV6-3 and TRBJ1-1, with D maybe TRBD1 (5 bases). The CDR3 loop spans 13 amino acids. CDR1 and CDR2 (germline): MNHEY, SVGEGT. V was trimmed by 8 bases and J by 6 bases, leaving 16 bases between them. This CDR3 is CASRGASDAEAFF. CDR3 sequence (DNA): TGTGCCAGCCGTGGGGCGAGTGACGCTGAAGCTTTCTTT.

In this sample, this clonotype turned up a few times. V gene TRBV6-5 combines with J gene TRBJ1-5; no clear D gene. The CDR3 contains 15 residues. V was shortened by 2 bases and J by 5 bases, with 13 bases between the two germline ends. CDR1 is MNHEY and CDR2 is SVGAGI in the germline V gene. DNA for the CDR3: TGTGCCAGCAGTTACGATGCCCGCGGGGATCAGCCCCAGCATTTT. As protein: CASSYDARGDQPQHF.

This clonotype was seen many times. This chain joins TRBV4-2 and TRBJ2-7; possibly TRBD1 or TRBD2 for D (5 bases each). V was clipped by 4 bases and J by 7 bases, with 20 bases between them. This CDR3 is built from 15 residues. Germline loops: CDR1 LGHNA, CDR2 YNFKEQ. CDR3 in DNA: TGTGCCAGCAGCCGGTACAAGGGACGCGACGAAGAGCAGTACTTC. This sequence encodes CASSRYKGRDEEQYF.

In its sample, this clonotype was seen a few times. The rearrangement uses TRBV7-9 and TRBJ2-1; the D gene is possibly TRBD1 (6 bases). The V and J ends lost 9 bases and 4 bases respectively, with 10 bases between them. The CDR3 length is 12 residues. The germline gives CDR1 SEHNR, CDR2 FQNEAQ (reference sequence). CDR3 DNA: TGTGCCAGTTACGGGACATACAATGAGCAGTTCTTC. Translated, it gives CASYGTYNEQFF.